The 4 T cell receptor beta chains in this list originate from one sample, sequenced in a study of T cells in Graves' hyperthyroidism and ophthalmopathy. TCR beta CDR3 sequences were amplified from RNA transcripts. The primer set for the first-round RT-PCR of the TCR CDR3 was HTBI. TCRdb ran MiXCR on the multiplex PCR reads and lists one entry per CDR3 protein. The repertoire consists of hundreds of thousands of distinct CDR3 sequences, with roughly 40% occurring once and the leading ten covering around 10%. Source material: blood. The receptor set was obtained from a man younger than 35 with Graves' hyperthyroidism.

This clonotype has a handful of counts. The gene calls are TRBV6-5 and TRBJ2-5, with D possibly TRBD1 on 5 matching bases. The CDR3 covers 13 residues. V gave up 2 bases and J gave up 4 bases, with 8 bases separating them. The germline gives CDR1 MNHEY, CDR2 SVGAGI. This CDR3 is CASSYGAAETQYF. The DNA of the CDR3 is TGTGCCAGCAGTTACGGGGCAGCAGAGACCCAGTACTTC.

This chain joins TRBV6-5 and TRBJ1-6; D not resolved. Germline CDR1 and CDR2: MNHEY and SVGAGI. The CDR3 extends over 14 amino acids. V lost 1 base to trimming and J lost 11 bases, with 12 bases between them. The CDR3 spells CASSYFGSRAPLHF. The CDR3 bases are TGTGCCAGCAGTTACTTCGGTAGTCGGGCACCCCTCCACTTT.

The chain uses TRBV6-6 and TRBJ2-2; D is unclear. The V and J ends lost 6 bases and 3 bases respectively, with 11 bases between them. Per germline, CDR1 MNHNY and CDR2 SVGAGI (reference sequence). The CDR3 has 14 amino acids. CDR3 nucleotide sequence: TGTGCCAGCAGCCCACTCGAACACACCGGGGAGCTGTTTTTT. It encodes CASSPLEHTGELFF.

The CDR3 DNA follows: TGCAGTGCTAGAGGGGGGGACAGGGAAAATCAGCCCCAGCATTTT. It encodes CSARGGDRENQPQHF. This sequence joins TRBV20-1 and TRBJ1-5, with 9 bases aligning to TRBD1. Trimming cost V 1 base and J 4 bases; bases outside gene matches: 5. CDR1 DFQATT and CDR2 SNEGSKA come from the germline V gene (reference sequence). The CDR3 sequence is 15 residues long.